Here is one TCR beta chain with its context. Its cognate antigen is unknown. Some clones are missing from TCRdb's copy, which holds only in-frame ones; the method was immunoSEQ multiplex PCR. The sample has about 56,000 clones; roughly 80% are singletons. The CDR3 extends over 13 amino acids. CDR1 and CDR2 (germline): SGHAT, FQNNGV. Trimming pared 4 bases from V and 1 base from J, leaving 7 bases between. The data stem from a study of a mutant IDH1 vaccine in newly diagnosed glioma. Study-level information: Patients were started on vaccination 4-6 weeks after radiotherapy alone, or with temozolomide cycles. Males made up about 62% and females about 38% of treated patients, whose mean age was roughly 40 years. Study results and caveats: Apparently unrelated to pseudoprogression were changes in the top peripheral T cell clonotypes.

Time point described: week 47, end of study. Vaccine doses each comprised 300 ug of mutant IDH1 20-mer peptide, with topical imiquimod. Newly diagnosed WHO grade 3 or 4 IDH1-mutant, ATRX-lost astrocytomas were identified in the donors. This sequence originates from a woman aged 45-59 years with glioma. The sequencing used PBMCs, collected from a glioma patient whose treatment included an IDH1 peptide vaccine. J is TRBJ1-1 and V is TRBV11-2; D is uncertain. CDR3 sequence reads: CASSSPWNTEAFF. DNA for the CDR3: TGTGCCAGCAGCTCCCCATGGAACACTGAAGCTTTCTTT. Combining the CDR3 with reference TRBV11-2 and TRBJ1-1 gives the whole variable domain EAGVAQSPRYKIIEKRQSVAFWCNPISGHATLYWYQQILGQGPKLLIQFQNNGVVDDSQLPKDRFSAERLKGVDSTLKIQPAKLEDSAVYLCASSSPWNTEAFFGQGTRLTVV.